This TCR beta chain was profiled in a study of OX40 agonist ivuxolimab in advanced cancers. TCRdb keeps only in-frame clones here, not all; method: immunoSEQ multiplex PCR. The sample includes 54,000 or so clones, approximately 80% of them seen just once. The length of the CDR3 is 16 residues. The germline gives CDR1 SGHDN, CDR2 FVKESK. V was clipped by 4 bases and J by 0 bases, with 13 bases between them. The rearrangement links TRBV14 to TRBJ1-3, with a weak D call TRBD1 (5 bases). The clonotype originates from an adult with an advanced solid tumor such as melanoma, head and neck, liver or kidney cancer. The sample here was CD4+ or CD8+ T cells sorted from blood, taken in a trial of the OX40 agonist ivuxolimab. CDR3 coding DNA: TGTGCCAGCAGCCTAAGCAGGGTGACCTCTGGAAACACCATATATTTT. This translates into CASSLSRVTSGNTIYF.